The 24 T cell receptor beta chains below all came from one sample that was sequenced in a study of T cells in Graves' hyperthyroidism and ophthalmopathy. There were TCR beta CDR3 regions amplified from RNA transcripts. First-round RT-PCR targeting the TCR CDR3 was performed with the HTBI primer set. TCRdb processed the multiplex PCR reads anew with MiXCR; each CDR3 protein has one entry. The table shows about 600,000 distinct CDR3 sequences, with over 12% occurring only once. Sample: blood. These TCRs come from a woman aged 18-35 years with Graves' ophthalmopathy.

J is TRBJ2-2 and V is TRBV30, with 9 bases matching TRBD2. V shed 3 bases and J 5 bases; nucleotides not matched to a gene: 7. The CDR3 extends over 15 amino acids. Germline V CDR1 and CDR2: GTSNPN, SVGIG (reference sequence). CDR3 sequence (DNA): TGTGCCTGGAGATGGACTAGCGATTGGACCGGGGAGCTGTTTTTT. It yields the protein CAWRWTSDWTGELFF.

Comment on this clonotype: This sequence may be a read error, since a much larger clone differs from it by one base. This chain uses TRBV7-9 with TRBJ2-1; D remains ambiguous. V dropped 5 bases and J dropped 10 bases, with 12 bases sitting between them. The CDR3 is 12 amino acids. Germline loops: CDR1 SEHNR, CDR2 FQNEAQ (reference sequence). Written as DNA, the CDR3 is TGTGCCAGCAGCAGGCCCCCCTCCGAGCAGTTCTTC. This gives the protein CASSRPPSEQFF.

This clonotype was recorded many times. The gene calls are TRBV28 and TRBJ1-5; D unresolved. Trimming removed 5 bases from V and 3 bases from J, with 8 bases in between. The CDR3 has 13 residues. Per the germline V gene, CDR1 is MDHEN and CDR2 is SYDVKM. In DNA, the CDR3 is TGTGCCAGCAGTGTCCGGGACAATCAGCCCCAGCATTTT. This encodes CASSVRDNQPQHF.

At least ten counts were recorded for this clonotype. The V gene is TRBV27, the J gene TRBJ2-7; a weak D match, TRBD2 (5 bases). This CDR3 contains 14 residues. Trimming stripped 2 bases from V and 3 bases from J, with 11 bases between. Per the germline V gene, CDR1 is MNHEY and CDR2 is SMNVEV (reference sequence). For the CDR3, the DNA is TGTGCCAGCAGTTTAAAACCACGGGGCTACGAGCAGTACTTC. Residues: CASSLKPRGYEQYF.

This clonotype has a count of ten or more. V and J are TRBV20-1 and TRBJ1-1; D perhaps matches TRBD1 (5 bases). Deletions cut 0 bases from V and 4 bases from J, with 15 bases between. The CDR3 runs to 15 residues. Germline values: CDR1 DFQATT, CDR2 SNEGSKA (reference sequence). This CDR3 is CSARDTSSGATEAFF. The DNA of the CDR3 is TGCAGTGCTAGAGACACCAGCAGCGGGGCCACTGAAGCTTTCTTT.

This clonotype was found many times. V usage is TRBV12-3 or TRBV12-4 and J usage is TRBJ1-5, with D possibly TRBD1 on 5 matching bases. The CDR3 loop spans 15 amino acids. V was cut by 5 bases and J by 1 base, with 12 bases left in between. The CDR3 spells CASSLGRGSNQPQHF. The CDR3, as DNA: TGTGCCAGCAGTCTGGGACGGGGGAGCAATCAGCCCCAGCATTTT.

In this sample, this clonotype turned up a few times. This chain joins TRBV19 and TRBJ1-3; D unresolved. The CDR3 sequence is 15 residues long. V gave up 1 base and J gave up 0 bases, with 7 bases separating them. The V gene's germline CDR1 is LNHDA and CDR2 SQIVND (reference sequence). CDR3: CASSIGPSSGNTIYF. DNA for the CDR3: TGTGCCAGTAGTATAGGCCCGAGCTCTGGAAACACCATATATTTT.

V and J are TRBV27 and TRBJ2-1, with D perhaps matching TRBD1 (6 bases). The V end lost 4 bases, the J end lost 8 bases, and 24 bases lay between the germline ends. CDR3 length: 17 amino acids. In germline, CDR1 is MNHEY, CDR2 SMNVEV (reference sequence). In nucleotides, the CDR3 is TGTGCCAGCAGTTCTAGGGGGTCAGGGGCCTGGGTCGATGAGCAGTTCTTC. Its protein product is CASSSRGSGAWVDEQFF.

This chain joins TRBV19 and TRBJ2-1; 14 bases agree with TRBD2. The CDR3 sequence is 16 residues long. V lost 7 bases to trimming and J lost 7 bases; unmatched junction nucleotides: 9. Per germline, CDR1 LNHDA and CDR2 SQIVND (reference sequence). Written as DNA, the CDR3 is TGTGCCAGTACCGGGACTAGCGGGAGCTTCGGGAATGAGCAGTTCTTC. Protein: CASTGTSGSFGNEQFF.

This clonotype was seen many times. V and J are TRBV5-6 and TRBJ1-1; 7 nucleotides align to TRBD1. Germline V CDR1 and CDR2: SGHDT, YYEEEE. V dropped 0 bases and J dropped 8; count of bases not matched to a gene: 1. The CDR3 runs to 12 residues. The CDR3 loop reads CASSLGTGEAFF. CDR3 nucleotides: TGTGCCAGCAGCTTGGGGACAGGCGAAGCTTTCTTT.

This clonotype was detected many times. The V and J genes are TRBV30 and TRBJ1-5; maybe TRBD1 (6 bases). Per the germline V gene, CDR1 is GTSNPN and CDR2 is SVGIG (reference sequence). V lost 2 bases, J lost 3 bases, and 17 bases lay in between. This CDR3 comprises 16 residues. The CDR3 is CAWSRYGQQYNQPQHF. The CDR3 DNA follows: TGTGCCTGGAGTCGGTACGGACAGCAATACAATCAGCCCCAGCATTTT. The full variable domain, completed using reference TRBV30 and TRBJ1-5, is SQTIHQWPATLVQPVGSPLSLECTVEGTSNPNLYWYRQAAGRGLQLLFYSVGIGQISSEVPQNLSASRPQDRQFILSSKKLLLSDSGFYLCAWSRYGQQYNQPQHFGDGTRLSIL.

This clonotype was detected many times. V usage is TRBV27 and J usage is TRBJ1-1; maybe TRBD1 (6 bases). Looked up from germline, CDR1 is MNHEY and CDR2 is SMNVEV (reference sequence). The CDR3 totals 18 residues. V shed 4 bases and J shed 0 bases, with 21 bases lying between them. The CDR3 nucleotides read TGTGCCAGCAGTTACCAGACTTCCTTCAGGGGAGTGAACACTGAAGCTTTCTTT. This sequence encodes CASSYQTSFRGVNTEAFF.

In this sample, this clonotype turned up many times. The chain carries TRBV11-2 and TRBJ2-5, with 7 nucleotides matching TRBD1. CDR3 length: 15 amino acids. Germline trimming cut 5 bases from V and 2 bases from J; bases unmatched to any gene: 8. Germline loops: CDR1 SGHAT, CDR2 FQNNGV. The CDR3 DNA reads TGTGCCAGCAGCACCTACTCGGGACAGCAAGAGACCCAGTACTTC. Translated: CASSTYSGQQETQYF.

This clonotype has at least ten counts. The CDR3 protein is CASSPSSGSTDTQYF. The CDR3 DNA is TGTGCCAGCAGCCCCTCAAGCGGGAGCACAGATACGCAGTATTTT. The chain couples TRBV12-3 or TRBV12-4 to TRBJ2-3; a weak D match, TRBD2 (6 bases). The length of the CDR3 is 15 residues. Trimming left V 6 bases short and J 0 bases short, with 13 bases between.

There are many counts of this clonotype. This chain uses TRBV2 with TRBJ2-1; D remains ambiguous. V lost 3 bases and J lost 6, with 12 bases in between. This CDR3 is built from 14 residues. Germline V lookup: CDR1 SNHLY, CDR2 FYNNEI. The CDR3 protein is CASSDYSTGNEQFF. CDR3 nucleotides: TGTGCCAGCAGTGATTACAGTACTGGCAATGAGCAGTTCTTC.

This clonotype has ten or more counts. This rearrangement joins TRBV3-1 to TRBJ2-4, with D hard to call. CDR1 and CDR2 (germline): LGHDT, YNNKEL (reference sequence). The ends were cut back, 1 base at V and 2 bases at J, with 15 bases in the middle. The CDR3 is made up of 17 amino acids. The CDR3 DNA sequence: TGTGCCAGCAGCCAAGTAAGGTCCGGACGATCCAAAAACATTCAGTACTTC. Translated, it gives CASSQVRSGRSKNIQYF.

The sample holds a few counts of this clonotype. The CDR3 DNA reads as TGTGCCAGCAGATTGGCTAGCAGGAGCACCGGGGAGCTGTTTTTT. The encoded protein is CASRLASRSTGELFF. This chain uses TRBV12-3 or TRBV12-4 with TRBJ2-2; tentatively, D is TRBD2 (5 bases). Trimming shortened V by 6 bases and J by 4 bases, and 15 bases separated the two germline ends. The CDR3 has 15 residues.

V gene TRBV30 combines with J gene TRBJ2-7; 13 bases are a match to TRBD2. The CDR3 is made up of 16 amino acids. Germline V gene lookup returns CDR1 GTSNPN and CDR2 SVGIG (reference sequence). After removal of 5 bases from V and 4 bases from J, the junction contained 11 bases not matched to a gene. The CDR3 coding sequence is TGTGCCTGGGACCGACTGGGACTAGCGGGACATTACGAGCAGTACTTC. This translates into CAWDRLGLAGHYEQYF. Variable domain in full (rest from reference TRBV30 and TRBJ2-7): SQTIHQWPATLVQPVGSPLSLECTVEGTSNPNLYWYRQAAGRGLQLLFYSVGIGQISSEVPQNLSASRPQDRQFILSSKKLLLSDSGFYLCAWDRLGLAGHYEQYFGPGTRLTVT.

This clonotype was picked up many times. The chain carries TRBV6-1 and TRBJ2-7, with D tentatively TRBD1 or TRBD2 (5 bases each). Germline values: CDR1 MNHNS, CDR2 SASEGT. V was shortened by 7 bases and J by 2 bases, with 18 bases between the two germline ends. This CDR3 has 15 residues. For the CDR3, the DNA is TGTGCCAGCATGACAACCGGGACCCGAGCCTACGAGCAGTACTTC. Protein: CASMTTGTRAYEQYF.

This clonotype was recorded many times. The chain couples TRBV11-3 to TRBJ2-1; D is tentatively TRBD1 or TRBD2 (5 bases each). The CDR3 loop spans 15 amino acids. Deletions cut 0 bases from V and 7 bases from J, with 13 bases between. Per germline, CDR1 SGHNT and CDR2 YENEEA. The CDR3 sequence is CASSLDRVWGNEQFF. For the CDR3, the DNA is TGTGCCAGCAGCTTAGATCGGGTGTGGGGGAATGAGCAGTTCTTC.

This clonotype was recorded many times. The chain recombines TRBV20-1 with TRBJ1-2; TRBD1 aligns across 7 bases. Per germline, CDR1 DFQATT and CDR2 SNEGSKA (reference sequence). The CDR3 extends over 16 amino acids. Trimming removed 3 bases from V and 7 bases from J; junction bases left unmatched: 17. The CDR3 DNA reads as TGCAGTGCTAGCCGGCAGCGTATTCCCACAGGGGTTGGCTACACCTTC. Amino acid sequence: CSASRQRIPTGVGYTF.

This clonotype was seen at least ten times. V gene TRBV7-6 combines with J gene TRBJ2-3; no clear D gene. The V and J ends lost 5 bases and 3 bases respectively, with 15 bases between them. Germline assignment: CDR1 SGHVS and CDR2 FNYEAQ. The CDR3 loop spans 15 amino acids. The CDR3, as DNA: TGTGCCAGCAGCACGAACCCGGACGGTACAGATACGCAGTATTTT. This gives the protein CASSTNPDGTDTQYF.

Many counts were recorded for this clonotype. The rearrangement joins TRBV7-2 to TRBJ2-1; D may be TRBD1 or TRBD2 (6 bases each). The germline V and J ends were trimmed by 5 bases and 0 bases, with 17 bases remaining between them. Germline V gives CDR1 SGHTA, CDR2 FQGNSA. The CDR3 runs to 17 residues. In DNA form, the CDR3 reads TGTGCCAGCAGCACAGTCGGAGGGGGGAGCTCCTACAATGAGCAGTTCTTC. It encodes CASSTVGGGSSYNEQFF.

The sample holds a few counts of this clonotype. V and J are TRBV4-1 and TRBJ2-3; D perhaps matches TRBD2 (9 bases). This CDR3 has 17 amino acids. Between the trimmed V and J ends, which lost 4 bases and 4 bases, there was a span of 21 bases. Germline CDR1 and CDR2: MGHRA and YSYEKL. The CDR3: CASSLFRGREGADTQYF. CDR3 sequence (DNA): TGCGCCAGCAGCCTTTTCAGGGGGCGGGAGGGCGCAGATACGCAGTATTTT.